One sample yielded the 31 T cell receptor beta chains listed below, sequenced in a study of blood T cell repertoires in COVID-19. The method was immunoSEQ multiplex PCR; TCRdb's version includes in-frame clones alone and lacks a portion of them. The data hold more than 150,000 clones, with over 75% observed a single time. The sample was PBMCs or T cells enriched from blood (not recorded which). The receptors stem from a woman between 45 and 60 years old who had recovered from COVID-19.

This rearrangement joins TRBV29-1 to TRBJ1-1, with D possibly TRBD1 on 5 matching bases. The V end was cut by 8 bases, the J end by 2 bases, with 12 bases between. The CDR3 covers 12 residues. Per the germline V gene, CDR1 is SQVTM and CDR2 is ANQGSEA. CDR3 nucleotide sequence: TGCAGCACTGATAGGGGAAACACTGAAGCTTTCTTT. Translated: CSTDRGNTEAFF.

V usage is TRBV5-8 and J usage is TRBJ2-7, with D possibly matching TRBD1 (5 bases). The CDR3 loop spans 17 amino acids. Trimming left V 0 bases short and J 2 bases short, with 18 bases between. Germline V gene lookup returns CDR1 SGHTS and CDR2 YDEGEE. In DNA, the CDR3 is TGTGCCAGCAGCTTGGCCAGGGTACCTCTAACCCCCTACGAGCAGTACTTC. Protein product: CASSLARVPLTPYEQYF.

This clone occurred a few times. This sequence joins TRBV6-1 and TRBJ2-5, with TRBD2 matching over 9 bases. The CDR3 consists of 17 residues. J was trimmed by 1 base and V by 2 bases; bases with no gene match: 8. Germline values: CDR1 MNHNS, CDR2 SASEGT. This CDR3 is CASSEREASGIQETQYF. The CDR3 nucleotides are TGTGCCAGCAGTGAAAGGGAGGCTAGCGGGATCCAAGAGACCCAGTACTTC.

CDR3 sequence: CASSENPSAGLAGNEQFF. CDR3 DNA sequence: TGCGCCAGCAGTGAGAACCCATCTGCAGGACTAGCGGGTAATGAGCAGTTCTTC. The chain is built from TRBV10-1 and TRBJ2-1, with 11 bases that match TRBD2. V lost 2 bases to trimming and J lost 7 bases; unmatched junction nucleotides: 13. Germline V CDR1 and CDR2: WNHNN, SYGVQD (reference sequence). The CDR3 spans 18 residues.

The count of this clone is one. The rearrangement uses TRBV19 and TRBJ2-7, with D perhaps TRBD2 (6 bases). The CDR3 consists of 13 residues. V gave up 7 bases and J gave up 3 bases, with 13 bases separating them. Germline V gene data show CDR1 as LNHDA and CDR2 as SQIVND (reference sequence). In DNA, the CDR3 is TGTGCCAGTAACGCGGGGTTAAGCTACGAGCAGTACTTC. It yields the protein CASNAGLSYEQYF.

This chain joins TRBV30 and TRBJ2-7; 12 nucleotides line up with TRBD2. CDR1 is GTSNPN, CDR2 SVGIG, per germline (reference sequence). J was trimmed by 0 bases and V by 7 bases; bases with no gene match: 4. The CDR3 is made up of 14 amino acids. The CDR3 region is CAYSSGRASYEQYF. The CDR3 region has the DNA TGTGCCTATTCTAGCGGGAGGGCCTCCTACGAGCAGTACTTC. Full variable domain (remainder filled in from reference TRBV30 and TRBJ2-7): SQTIHQWPATLVQPVGSPLSLECTVEGTSNPNLYWYRQAAGRGLQLLFYSVGIGQISSEVPQNLSASRPQDRQFILSSKKLLLSDSGFYLCAYSSGRASYEQYFGPGTRLTVT.

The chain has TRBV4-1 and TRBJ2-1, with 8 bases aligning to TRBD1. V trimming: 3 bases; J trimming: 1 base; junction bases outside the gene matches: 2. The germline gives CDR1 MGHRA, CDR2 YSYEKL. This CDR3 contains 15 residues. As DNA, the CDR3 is TGCGCCAGCAGCCAGACAGGGGCATCCTACAATGAGCAGTTCTTC. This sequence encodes CASSQTGASYNEQFF.

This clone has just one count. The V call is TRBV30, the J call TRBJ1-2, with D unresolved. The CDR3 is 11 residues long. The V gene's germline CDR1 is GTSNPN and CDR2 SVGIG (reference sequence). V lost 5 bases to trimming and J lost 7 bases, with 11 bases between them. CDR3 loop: CAWGWGGGYTF. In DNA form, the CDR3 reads TGTGCCTGGGGGTGGGGAGGTGGCTACACCTTC.

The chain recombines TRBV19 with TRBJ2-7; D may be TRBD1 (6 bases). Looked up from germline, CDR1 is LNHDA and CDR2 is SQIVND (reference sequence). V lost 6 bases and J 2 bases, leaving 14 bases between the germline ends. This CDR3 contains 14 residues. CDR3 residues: CASSPRGATYEQYF. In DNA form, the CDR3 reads TGTGCCAGTAGCCCCAGGGGAGCGACCTACGAGCAGTACTTC.

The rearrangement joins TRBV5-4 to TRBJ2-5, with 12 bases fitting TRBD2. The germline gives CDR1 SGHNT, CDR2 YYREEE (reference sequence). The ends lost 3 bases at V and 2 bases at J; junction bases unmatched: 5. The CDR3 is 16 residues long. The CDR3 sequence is CASSSPLAGGQETQYF. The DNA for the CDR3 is TGTGCCAGCAGCTCCCCACTAGCGGGAGGTCAAGAGACCCAGTACTTC.

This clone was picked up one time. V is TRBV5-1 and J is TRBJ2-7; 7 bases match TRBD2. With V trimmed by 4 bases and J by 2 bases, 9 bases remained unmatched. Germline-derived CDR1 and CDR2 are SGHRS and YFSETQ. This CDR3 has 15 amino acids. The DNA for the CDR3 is TGCGCCAGCAGCGAAGGGGCGGGAGCCCCCTACGAGCAGTACTTC. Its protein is CASSEGAGAPYEQYF.

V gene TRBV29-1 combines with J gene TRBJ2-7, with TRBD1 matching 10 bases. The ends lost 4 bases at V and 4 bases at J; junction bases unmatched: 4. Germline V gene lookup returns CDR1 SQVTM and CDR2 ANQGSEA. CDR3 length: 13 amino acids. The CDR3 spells CSVGPDRGYEQYF. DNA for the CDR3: TGCAGCGTTGGTCCGGACAGGGGGTACGAGCAGTACTTC.

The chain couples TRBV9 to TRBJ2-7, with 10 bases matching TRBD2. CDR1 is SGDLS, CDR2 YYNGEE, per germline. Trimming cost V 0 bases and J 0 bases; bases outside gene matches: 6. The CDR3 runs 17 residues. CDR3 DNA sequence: TGTGCCAGCAGCGTAGGGGAGACTAGCGGGCTCTCCTACGAGCAGTACTTC. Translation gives CASSVGETSGLSYEQYF.

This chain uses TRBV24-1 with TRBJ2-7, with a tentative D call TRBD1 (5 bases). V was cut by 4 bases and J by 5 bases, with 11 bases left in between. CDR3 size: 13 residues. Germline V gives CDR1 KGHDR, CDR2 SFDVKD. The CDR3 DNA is TGTGCCACCAGTGAAGGGGCCCGGGACGAGCAGTACTTC. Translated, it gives CATSEGARDEQYF.

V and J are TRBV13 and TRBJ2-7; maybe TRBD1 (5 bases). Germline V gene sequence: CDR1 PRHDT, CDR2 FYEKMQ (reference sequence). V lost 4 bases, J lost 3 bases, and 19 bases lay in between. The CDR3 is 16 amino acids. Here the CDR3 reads CASSWGGNRLLYEQYF. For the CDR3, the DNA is TGTGCCAGCAGCTGGGGTGGGAACAGGTTACTCTACGAGCAGTACTTC. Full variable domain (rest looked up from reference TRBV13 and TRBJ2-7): AAGVIQSPRHLIKEKRETATLKCYPIPRHDTVYWYQQGPGQDPQFLISFYEKMQSDKGSIPDRFSAQQFSDYHSELNMSSLELGDSALYFCASSWGGNRLLYEQYFGPGTRLTVT.

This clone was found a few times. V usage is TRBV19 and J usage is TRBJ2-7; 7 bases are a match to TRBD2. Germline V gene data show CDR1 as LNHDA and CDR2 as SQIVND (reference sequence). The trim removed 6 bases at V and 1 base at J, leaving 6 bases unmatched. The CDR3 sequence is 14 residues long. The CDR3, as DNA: TGTGCCAGTAGCAAGCCCGGGGGGTCCTACGAGCAGTACTTC. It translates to CASSKPGGSYEQYF.

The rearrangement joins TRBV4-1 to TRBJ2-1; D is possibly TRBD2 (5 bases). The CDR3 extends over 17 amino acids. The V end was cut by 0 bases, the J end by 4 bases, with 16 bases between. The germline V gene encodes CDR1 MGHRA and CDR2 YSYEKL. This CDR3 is CASSQDQAEVAYNEQFF. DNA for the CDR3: TGCGCCAGCAGCCAAGATCAGGCAGAAGTAGCGTACAATGAGCAGTTCTTC.

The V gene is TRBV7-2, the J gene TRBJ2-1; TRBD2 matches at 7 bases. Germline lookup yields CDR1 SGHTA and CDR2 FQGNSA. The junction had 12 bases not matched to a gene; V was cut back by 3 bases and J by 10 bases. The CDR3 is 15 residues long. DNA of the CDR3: TGTGCCAGCAGCTTTCGCGGGAGAGCGGCGGGGGAGCAGTTCTTC. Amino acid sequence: CASSFRGRAAGEQFF. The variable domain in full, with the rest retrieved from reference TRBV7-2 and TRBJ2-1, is GAGVSQSPSNKVTEKGKDVELRCDPISGHTALYWYRQSLGQGLEFLIYFQGNSAPDKSGLPSDRFSAERTGGSVSTLTIQRTQQEDSAVYLCASSFRGRAAGEQFFGPGTRLTVL.

CDR3 amino acids: CASGTDTEETQYF. Here the CDR3 DNA reads TGCGCCAGCGGAACGGACACGGAAGAGACCCAGTACTTC. The V call is TRBV4-3, the J call TRBJ2-5; possibly TRBD1 for D (5 bases). CDR1 is LGHNA, CDR2 YSLEER, per germline. V was shortened by 8 bases and J by 3 bases, with 13 bases between the two germline ends. This CDR3 comprises 13 residues.

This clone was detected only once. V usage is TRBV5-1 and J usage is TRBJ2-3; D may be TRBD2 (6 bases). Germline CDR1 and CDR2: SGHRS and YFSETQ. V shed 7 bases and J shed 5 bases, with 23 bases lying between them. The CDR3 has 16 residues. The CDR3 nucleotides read TGCGCCAGCCACACCGGGGGACTGGTGCAGCAAGATACGCAGTATTTT. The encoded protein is CASHTGGLVQQDTQYF.

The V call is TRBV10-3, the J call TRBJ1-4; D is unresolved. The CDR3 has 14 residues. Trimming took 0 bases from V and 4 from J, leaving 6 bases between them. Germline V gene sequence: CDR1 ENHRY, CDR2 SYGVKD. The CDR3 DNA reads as TGTGCCATCAGTGAGTCGGGCATTAATGAAAAACTGTTTTTT. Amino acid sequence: CAISESGINEKLFF.

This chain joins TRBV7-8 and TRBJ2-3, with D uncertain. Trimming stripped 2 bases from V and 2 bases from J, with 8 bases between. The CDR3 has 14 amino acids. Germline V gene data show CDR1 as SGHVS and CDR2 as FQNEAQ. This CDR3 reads CASSLFYDTDTQYF. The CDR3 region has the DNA TGTGCCAGCAGCTTATTCTACGACACAGATACGCAGTATTTT.

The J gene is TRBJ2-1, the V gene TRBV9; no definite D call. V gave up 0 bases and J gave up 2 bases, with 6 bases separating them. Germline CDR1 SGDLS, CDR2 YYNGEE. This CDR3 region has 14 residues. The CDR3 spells CASSVAAAYNEQFF. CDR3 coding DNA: TGTGCCAGCAGCGTAGCTGCAGCCTACAATGAGCAGTTCTTC.

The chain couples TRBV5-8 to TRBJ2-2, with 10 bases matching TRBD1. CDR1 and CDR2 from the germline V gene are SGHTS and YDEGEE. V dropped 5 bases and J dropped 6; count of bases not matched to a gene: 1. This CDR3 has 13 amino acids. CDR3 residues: CASRGTGAGELFF. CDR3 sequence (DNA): TGTGCCAGCAGGGGGACAGGGGCCGGGGAGCTGTTTTTT. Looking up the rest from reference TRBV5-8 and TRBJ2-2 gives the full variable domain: EAGVTQSPTHLIKTRGQQATLRCSPISGHTSVYWYQQALGLGLQFLLWYDEGEERNRGNFPPRFSGRQFPNYSSELNVNALELEDSALYLCASRGTGAGELFFGEGSRLTVL.

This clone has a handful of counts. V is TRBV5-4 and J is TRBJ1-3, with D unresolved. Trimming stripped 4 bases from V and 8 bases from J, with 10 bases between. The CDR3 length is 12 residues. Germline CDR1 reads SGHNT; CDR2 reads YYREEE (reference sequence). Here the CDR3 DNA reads TGTGCCAGCAGCGAGCCACCGGACACCATATATTTT. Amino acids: CASSEPPDTIYF.

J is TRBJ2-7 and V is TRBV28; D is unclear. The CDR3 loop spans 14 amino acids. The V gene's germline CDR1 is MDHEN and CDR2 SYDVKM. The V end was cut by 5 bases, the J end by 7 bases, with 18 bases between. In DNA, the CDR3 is TGTGCCAGCAGTACCTCCGGAACTATTTTTGAGCAGTACTTC. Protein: CASSTSGTIFEQYF.

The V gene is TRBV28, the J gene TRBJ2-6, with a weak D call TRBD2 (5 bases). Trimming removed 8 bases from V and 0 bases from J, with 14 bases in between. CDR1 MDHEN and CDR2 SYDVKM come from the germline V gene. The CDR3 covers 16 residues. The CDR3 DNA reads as TGTGCCAGCTGCGAGGGCCAGAGCTCTGGGGCCAACGTCCTGACTTTC. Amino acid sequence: CASCEGQSSGANVLTF.

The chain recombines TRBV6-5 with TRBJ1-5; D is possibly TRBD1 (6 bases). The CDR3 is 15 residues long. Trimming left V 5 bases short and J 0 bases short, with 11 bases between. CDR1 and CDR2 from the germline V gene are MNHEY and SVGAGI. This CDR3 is CASSRQVTSNQPQHF. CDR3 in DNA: TGTGCCAGCAGTAGACAGGTAACTAGCAATCAGCCCCAGCATTTT.

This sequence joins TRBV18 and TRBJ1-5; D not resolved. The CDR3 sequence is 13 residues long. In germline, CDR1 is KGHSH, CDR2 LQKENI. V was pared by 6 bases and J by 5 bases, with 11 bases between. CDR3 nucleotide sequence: TGTGCCAGCTCCACCGGGGTGGATCAGCCCCAGCATTTT. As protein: CASSTGVDQPQHF.

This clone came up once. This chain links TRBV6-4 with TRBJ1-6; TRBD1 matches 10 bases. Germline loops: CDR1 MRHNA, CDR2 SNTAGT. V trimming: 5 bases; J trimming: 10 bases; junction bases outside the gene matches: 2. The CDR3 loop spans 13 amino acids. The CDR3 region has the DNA TGTGCCAGCAGTCGGGACAGGGGATCACCCCTCCACTTT. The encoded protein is CASSRDRGSPLHF.

The CDR3 reads CASSRGGPDYEQYF. CDR3 coding DNA: TGTGCCAGCAGCCGCGGGGGGCCCGACTACGAGCAGTACTTC. This rearrangement joins TRBV5-6 to TRBJ2-7; 8 nucleotides align to TRBD2. V gave up 4 bases and J gave up 3 bases; unmatched junction bases: 6. Germline V gives CDR1 SGHDT, CDR2 YYEEEE. CDR3 length: 14 amino acids.